The sequence of this TCR beta chain was determined in a study of blood T cell repertoires in COVID-19. This clone has only one observation. The germline V gene encodes CDR1 MDHEN and CDR2 SYDVKM. The germline V and J ends were trimmed by 4 bases and 1 base, with 16 bases remaining between them. This CDR3 has 16 residues. TCRdb's copy holds only in-frame clones and misses some; the assay was immunoSEQ multiplex PCR. This table has fewer than 120,000 clones, roughly 76% appearing once. The source of this sequence is a woman aged 55-70 years with acute or convalescent COVID-19. Sequenced sample: peripheral blood. V usage is TRBV28 and J usage is TRBJ1-2; a possible D gene is TRBD1 (6 bases). The CDR3, as DNA: TGTGCCAGCAGTTCCCACGGACAGACCAATAACTATGGCTACACCTTC. Translation gives CASSSHGQTNNYGYTF.